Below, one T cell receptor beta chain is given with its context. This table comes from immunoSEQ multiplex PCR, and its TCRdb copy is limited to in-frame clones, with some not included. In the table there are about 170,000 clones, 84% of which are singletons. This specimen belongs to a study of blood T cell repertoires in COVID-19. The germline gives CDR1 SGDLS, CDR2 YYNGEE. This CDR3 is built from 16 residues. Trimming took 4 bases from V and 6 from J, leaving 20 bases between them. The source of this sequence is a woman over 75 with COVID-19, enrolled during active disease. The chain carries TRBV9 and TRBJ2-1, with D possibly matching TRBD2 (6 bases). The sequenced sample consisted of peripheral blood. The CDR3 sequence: CASSPPPGRGTNEQFF. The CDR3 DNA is TGTGCCAGCAGCCCCCCACCGGGACGGGGGACCAATGAGCAGTTCTTC.